The present TCR beta chain was sequenced within a study of T and B cells in COVID-19 patients (dated by TCRdb to 2018 to 2021). Regarding the research as a whole: In this study, adaptive immunity was profiled in COVID-19 patients who either had active infection or had recovered, using TRB and IGH repertoire sequencing of peripheral blood. A recovered cohort was made up of more than 15 patients contributing fewer than 25 samples, mostly after mild to moderate COVID-19 managed as outpatients. Patients in the recovered cohort had a median age of almost 35 years, compared with around 70 years for patients in the active-infection cohort. In the active-infection cohort, three fifths of the roughly 20 patients were critically ill and required mechanical ventilation or ECMO. Of the 20 patients in the active-infection cohort, approximately 18 had comorbidities associated with unfavorable COVID-19 outcome. The repository of TCR and BCR sequences included about 69 time points from 35 to 40 patients, and more than 7 million TCR sequences were analysed. Two patients were included in both the recovered and active cohorts because samples were available from active disease and after recovery. Repertoire analyses used an age-matched reference group of approximately 40 healthy donors who were negative for COVID-19 antibodies as the comparison. As many as 9 follow-up blood samples were taken per patient, and some of the samples covered different disease stages within the same individual. The investigation overall reported the following: Prospective validation of the reported TCR clusters was stated to be required before clinical use. Specific T cell subsets (CD4+/Treg/CD8+) and sorted SARS-CoV-2-responsive or tetramer+ T cells had not yet been sequenced, with those experiments still ongoing. A total of about 2,400 TCR clusters were exclusive to the recovered cohort, and roughly 31 of those clusters were low-pGen clusters. The cohort was judged too small for assessing how HLA contributes to COVID-19 susceptibility or severity. Patients with COVID-19 were reported to show strongly skewed TRBV/TRBJ gene usage. Few blood samples were available from mildly ill patients while symptoms were present or from severe cases at early time points. In active COVID-19, TRB repertoires were highly clonal, while at recovery, diversity and richness increased above the levels seen in healthy donors.

Genomic DNA extracted from blood, in amounts of roughly 240-550 ng, served as the starting material for amplifying TRB repertoires. Including cysteine and phenylalanine, the CDR3 has 15 amino acids. Kept here is only the CDR3 DNA, which spans 45 bases and is read in frame from base 1. V trim: 4 bases; J trim: 9 bases; unmatched bases: 12. Reading the germline V gene (reference sequence) gives CDR1 SGHNT and CDR2 YYREEE. This clonotype turned up a few times. What this receptor recognizes is not known. No much larger clone is present one base from it, and per-base qualities are unavailable. The sequencer was an Illumina MiSeq. Multiplex PCR with BIOMED2 TRB-A/B primer pools was used to amplify the TRB rearrangements. Illumina-compatible adapters and 7-nucleotide sample barcodes were attached to the amplicons in two consecutive PCRs. All library PCRs used Phusion HS II polymerase. Amplicons were purified from gel with the NucleoSpin Gel and PCR Clean-up kit, quantified on Qubit, and pooled at about 4 nM. Amplicon pool quality was checked on an Agilent 2100 Bioanalyzer before Illumina next-generation sequencing. For the original study's pipeline: MiXCR 3.0.8 with the default MiXCR reference library was used to annotate TRB rearrangements. Non-productive reads and sequences with fewer than 2 reads were removed, and every unique CDR3 nucleotide sequence was treated as one clone. Clonality, diversity, richness and V-J gene usage were calculated in R 3.5.1. GLIPH2 was used for TCR clustering by CDR3 similarity, and generation probabilities were calculated by OLGA. Only GLIPH2 clusters containing at least four unique TCR clonotypes present in at least three individuals were kept. TCRdb trimmed public reads at Q25 via fastp, called clones via MiXCR and kept in-frame beta chains. Rows matching on CDR3 protein sequence are summarized as one entry with the most common DNA and genes. TCRdb, not the original authors, processed these V and J calls. Across this sample there are around 21,000 distinct CDR3 sequences, with 30% seen only once. 2.1% of the sample comes from the top ten.

The sequenced sample was blood. The origin of this receptor is a human donor who had recovered from COVID-19. The chain is encoded by TRBV5-4 joined to TRBJ2-1, with TRBD2 identical over 8 junction bases. The CDR3 loop reads CASSPGRGGGSEQFF. The nucleotide sequence reads as follows: TGTGCCAGCAGCCCCGGCCGGGGGGGGGGCAGTGAGCAGTTCTTC.